The 8 T cell receptor beta chains given below trace back to one sample, sequenced in a study of early T cells in non-severe SARS-CoV-2 infection. MiXCR, run by TCRdb on the 5' RACE reads, gives a single entry per CDR3 protein. The table shows tens of thousands of distinct CDR3 sequences, with around 6.6% occurring only once. The sequenced sample consisted of whole blood. Every receptor here comes from an adult who was a healthcare worker with PCR-confirmed SARS-CoV-2 infection or an uninfected control (not recorded which).

This clonotype was counted at least ten times. J is TRBJ2-1 and V is TRBV28; no definite D call. Trimming cost V 7 bases and J 0 bases, with 13 bases left between them. Germline CDR1 reads MDHEN; CDR2 reads SYDVKM. This CDR3 has 15 amino acids. CDR3 coding DNA: TGTGCCAGCAAGGTGGTTATCAGCTCCTACAATGAGCAGTTCTTC. It specifies CASKVVISSYNEQFF.

This clonotype was counted ten times or more. This chain connects TRBV11-3 to TRBJ2-1; 10 nucleotides match TRBD2. V shed 3 bases and J 5 bases; nucleotides not matched to a gene: 4. The V gene's germline CDR1 is SGHNT and CDR2 YENEEA. The CDR3 length is 15 residues. The CDR3 nucleotides read TGTGCCAGCAGCTTGGACGGGACTAGCGACAATGAGCAGTTCTTC. It translates to CASSLDGTSDNEQFF.

A few counts support this clonotype. This chain links TRBV5-1 with TRBJ1-1; the match to TRBD1 covers 11 bases. Trimming removed 4 bases from V and 5 bases from J; junction bases left unmatched: 7. This CDR3 has 15 amino acids. Looked up from germline, CDR1 is SGHRS and CDR2 is YFSETQ. The CDR3 coding sequence is TGCGCCAGCAGCCCTGGACAGGGGGCTTGGACTGAAGCTTTCTTT. The encoded protein is CASSPGQGAWTEAFF.

Ten or more counts support this clonotype. V and J are TRBV7-2 and TRBJ2-7; possibly TRBD2 for D (6 bases). CDR3 length: 15 residues. Deletions cut 7 bases from V and 3 bases from J, with 19 bases between. Germline V CDR1 and CDR2: SGHTA, FQGNSA. Here the CDR3 reads CASTGGAKSYYEQYF. CDR3 coding DNA: TGTGCCAGCACCGGAGGGGCAAAATCCTACTACGAGCAGTACTTC.

In this sample, this clonotype turned up many times. The genes are TRBV5-4 and TRBJ1-1; 11 bases line up with TRBD1. Germline loops: CDR1 SGHNT, CDR2 YYREEE (reference sequence). This CDR3 comprises 16 residues. V trimming: 4 bases; J trimming: 3 bases; junction bases outside the gene matches: 8. CDR3 residues: CASSPGQGARYTEAFF. The CDR3 coding sequence is TGTGCCAGCAGCCCCGGACAGGGGGCGCGGTACACTGAAGCTTTCTTT.

At least ten counts were recorded for this clonotype. The chain links TRBV10-3 to TRBJ2-3, with D unclear. CDR1 and CDR2 from the germline V gene are ENHRY and SYGVKD. V gave up 2 bases and J gave up 1 base, with 4 bases separating them. This CDR3 comprises 13 residues. In DNA, the CDR3 is TGTGCCATCAGTGAGCCCCGCACAGATACGCAGTATTTT. Amino acids: CAISEPRTDTQYF.

This clonotype was counted many times. The V call is TRBV4-1, the J call TRBJ2-7; 7 bases agree with TRBD2. V shed 4 bases and J 0 bases; nucleotides not matched to a gene: 0. Germline CDR1 and CDR2: MGHRA and YSYEKL. CDR3 length: 13 amino acids. The CDR3 nucleotides are TGCGCCAGCAGCCGGACTAGCTCCTACGAGCAGTACTTC. Protein sequence: CASSRTSSYEQYF.

This clonotype was counted at least ten times. This chain connects TRBV20-1 to TRBJ2-7; 9 bases are shared with TRBD2. The trim removed 3 bases at V and 8 bases at J, leaving 17 bases unmatched. CDR3 length: 16 amino acids. The germline V gene encodes CDR1 DFQATT and CDR2 SNEGSKA (reference sequence). The CDR3 is CSASTTRREGLRKQYF. In DNA, the CDR3 is TGCAGTGCTAGTACCACTCGGCGGGAGGGCCTAAGGAAGCAGTACTTC.